These T cell receptor beta chains were read from a single sample in a study of shared clonotypes between healthy human individuals. Profiled with immunoSEQ multiplex PCR; TCRdb holds only in-frame clones, not every one. The table has under 1,100,000 clones, approximately 72% seen once; the top ten hold 1.2% to 1.5%. Sequenced sample: memory CD4+ T cells sorted from blood. The source of these receptors is a man aged 18 to 29 in good health. The CDR3 runs from the conserved cysteine through the conserved F or W. D genes are given only for firm matches. Only part of the rows carry a size: once, few, many, or a class if the clone is expanded.

clone_size: .; j_call: TRBJ1-5; d_call: TRBD1; v_call: TRBV2; cdr3_nt: TGTGCCAGCAGATCAGGGGGCGAACATCAGCCCCAGCATTTT; cdr3_aa: CASRSGGEHQPQHF
clone_size: once; j_call: TRBJ2-7; d_call: TRBD2; v_call: TRBV18; cdr3_nt: TGTGCCAGCTCACTCGCTAGCGGGGGCTTGGACGAGCAGTACTTC; cdr3_aa: CASSLASGGLDEQYF
clone_size: once; j_call: TRBJ2-7; d_call: .; v_call: TRBV10-1; cdr3_nt: TGCGCCAGCAGTGGCTCCAAGGAAACAGGGTTCTACGAGCAGTACTTC; cdr3_aa: CASSGSKETGFYEQYF
clone_size: .; j_call: TRBJ2-7; d_call: TRBD1; v_call: TRBV7-2; cdr3_nt: TGTGCCAGCAGCTCGCGGACAGGGACGAACTACGAGCAGTACTTC; cdr3_aa: CASSSRTGTNYEQYF
clone_size: .; j_call: TRBJ2-5; d_call: TRBD1; v_call: TRBV10-3; cdr3_nt: TGTGCCACCGCGGGACAGGACAATACCCAGTACTTC; cdr3_aa: CATAGQDNTQYF
clone_size: .; j_call: TRBJ2-3; d_call: .; v_call: TRBV4-2; cdr3_nt: TGTGCCAGCAGTCAATCTTTCGGGGTAACAGATACGCAGTATTTT; cdr3_aa: CASSQSFGVTDTQYF
clone_size: .; j_call: TRBJ2-7; d_call: .; v_call: TRBV27; cdr3_nt: TGTGCCAGCAGTTTGCGATGGGACGGTTCCTACGAGCAGTACTTC; cdr3_aa: CASSLRWDGSYEQYF
clone_size: .; j_call: TRBJ1-6; d_call: .; v_call: TRBV5-1; cdr3_nt: TGCGCCAGCAGCCCAGTGGTGGATTCACCCCTCCACTTT; cdr3_aa: CASSPVVDSPLHF
clone_size: many; j_call: TRBJ2-5; d_call: .; v_call: TRBV5-4; cdr3_nt: TGTGCCAGCAGCCCGGCGGGGGCTGGAGAGACCCAGTACTTC; cdr3_aa: CASSPAGAGETQYF
clone_size: .; j_call: TRBJ1-6; d_call: TRBD1; v_call: TRBV27; cdr3_nt: TGTGCCAGCAGTTTACGTGGACAGGGGAGCTCCTATAATTCACCCCTCCACTTT; cdr3_aa: CASSLRGQGSSYNSPLHF
clone_size: .; j_call: TRBJ2-5; d_call: .; v_call: TRBV28; cdr3_nt: TGTGCCAGCAGTTTATATGGCCCCCAAGAGACCCAGTACTTC; cdr3_aa: CASSLYGPQETQYF
clone_size: .; j_call: TRBJ2-1; d_call: .; v_call: TRBV7-2; cdr3_nt: TGTGCCAGCAGCCCGGACATCGCCTACAATGAGCAGTTCTTC; cdr3_aa: CASSPDIAYNEQFF
clone_size: .; j_call: TRBJ2-1; d_call: .; v_call: TRBV4-1; cdr3_nt: TGCGCCAGCAGCCAGGGACTGGCGGGGAGCTCCTACAATGAGCAGTTCTTC; cdr3_aa: CASSQGLAGSSYNEQFF
clone_size: few; j_call: TRBJ1-5; d_call: .; v_call: TRBV5-5; cdr3_nt: TGTGCCAGCAGCCCTGGCTTGGGAGGCAATCAGCCCCAGCATTTT; cdr3_aa: CASSPGLGGNQPQHF
clone_size: .; j_call: TRBJ2-2; d_call: .; v_call: TRBV19; cdr3_nt: TGTGCCAGTAGTATAACTACAGCAGAGACGAACACCGGGGAGCTGTTTTTT; cdr3_aa: CASSITTAETNTGELFF
clone_size: .; j_call: TRBJ2-2; d_call: .; v_call: TRBV30; cdr3_nt: TGTGCCTGGAGTGGGCCTGCTGACACCGGGGAGCTGTTTTTT; cdr3_aa: CAWSGPADTGELFF
clone_size: .; j_call: TRBJ1-1; d_call: .; v_call: TRBV7-2; cdr3_nt: TGTGCCAGCAGCTTACCTCGAAGGACTGAAGCTTTCTTT; cdr3_aa: CASSLPRRTEAFF